One sample yielded the 22 T cell receptor beta chains listed below, sequenced in a study of T cell clones after liver transplantation. The table came from immunoSEQ multiplex PCR; TCRdb's copy has only in-frame clones and leaves some out. The sample shows roughly 40,000 clones, about 86% of them seen only once. This sample comprised CD4+ T cells from blood, obtained 24 months after liver transplant. The receptor source for this set is a human patient who received a liver transplant. T cells may partly derive from the graft donor.

This clone was counted only a few times. The gene calls are TRBV13 and TRBJ1-3; D uncertain. Germline lookup yields CDR1 PRHDT and CDR2 FYEKMQ (reference sequence). The CDR3 consists of 16 residues. V was shortened by 4 bases and J by 1 base, with 14 bases between the two germline ends. DNA of the CDR3: TGTGCCAGCAGCTATACTCTATCCGTGTCTGGAAACACCATATATTTT. It encodes CASSYTLSVSGNTIYF.

The chain combines TRBV5-1 with TRBJ2-1; 9 nucleotides agree with TRBD2. With V trimmed by 4 bases and J by 8 bases, 10 bases remained unmatched. The CDR3 is made up of 15 amino acids. Germline lookup yields CDR1 SGHRS and CDR2 YFSETQ. The CDR3 bases are TGCGCCAGCAGCCCCTCGGGGACTAGCAGGGATGAGCAGTTCTTC. It encodes CASSPSGTSRDEQFF.

V and J are TRBV5-1 and TRBJ2-5, with TRBD1 matching over 8 bases. Germline CDR1 is SGHRS and CDR2 is YFSETQ. The CDR3 loop spans 13 amino acids. After removal of 2 bases from V and 4 bases from J, the junction contained 1 base not matched to a gene. This CDR3 reads CASSFGTGETQYF. DNA of the CDR3: TGCGCCAGCAGCTTCGGGACAGGAGAGACCCAGTACTTC.

Turning to this clone: The sample holds other DNA sequences that translate to the same CDR3. The chain carries TRBV7-6 and TRBJ1-1, with D maybe TRBD1 (6 bases). CDR1 and CDR2 (germline): SGHVS, FNYEAQ. V was shortened by 3 bases and J by 4 bases, with 12 bases between the two germline ends. This CDR3 comprises 14 residues. The DNA of the CDR3 is TGTGCCAGCAGCTTGGGTGGGGGGGCCACTGAAGCTTTCTTT. Amino acids: CASSLGGGATEAFF.

The chain recombines TRBV18 with TRBJ1-1; D is undetermined. V was pared by 6 bases and J by 4 bases, with 12 bases between. The length of the CDR3 is 13 residues. Germline loops: CDR1 KGHSH, CDR2 LQKENI. The DNA of the CDR3 is TGTGCCAGCTCGTCCTTGTCGGGCACTGAAGCTTTCTTT. It is translated as CASSSLSGTEAFF. The whole variable domain, remainder taken from reference TRBV18 and TRBJ1-1, is NAGVMQNPRHLVRRRGQEARLRCSPMKGHSHVYWYRQLPEEGLKFMVYLQKENIIDESGMPKERFSAEFPKEGPSILRIQQVVRGDSAAYFCASSSLSGTEAFFGQGTRLTVV.

The rearrangement uses TRBV28 and TRBJ2-5; D is uncertain. The germline V gene has CDR1 MDHEN and CDR2 SYDVKM. The CDR3 runs to 13 residues. V was clipped by 6 bases and J by 5 bases, with 13 bases between them. CDR3 amino acids: CASSVTRWETQYF. The CDR3 nucleotides read TGTGCCAGCAGCGTGACAAGGTGGGAGACCCAGTACTTC.

The chain is built from TRBV28 and TRBJ1-2; TRBD1 might be the D (5 bases). Germline V gives CDR1 MDHEN, CDR2 SYDVKM. V gave up 8 bases and J gave up 8 bases, with 12 bases separating them. This CDR3 is 11 amino acids long. The CDR3 region has the DNA TGTGCCAGCGGGACGCGGAGGGGCTACACCTTC. Translation gives CASGTRRGYTF.

The chain recombines TRBV29-1 with TRBJ2-5; D perhaps matches TRBD2 (6 bases). V was shortened by 2 bases and J by 4 bases, with 11 bases between the two germline ends. The CDR3 sequence is 13 residues long. Germline-derived CDR1 and CDR2 are SQVTM and ANQGSEA. This CDR3 reads CSVERRVGETQYF. The CDR3 nucleotides are TGCAGCGTTGAAAGGAGGGTAGGAGAGACCCAGTACTTC.

The chain carries TRBV6-7 and TRBJ2-4; maybe TRBD1 (6 bases). TRBV6-7 is treated as an ORF (open reading frame) with a function not yet certain. V was cut by 10 bases and J by 8 bases, with 21 bases left in between. CDR3 length equals 14 residues. CDR3 in amino acids: CANTNRVPLDIQYF. The CDR3 region has the DNA TGTGCCAATACAAACAGGGTACCCCTCGACATTCAGTACTTC.

For the CDR3, the DNA is TGTGCCAGCAGCTTAGCGTTGGCAGATACGCAGTATTTT. It codes for CASSLALADTQYF. This chain links TRBV7-9 with TRBJ2-3; D ambiguous. The V end lost 0 bases, the J end lost 4 bases, and 5 bases lay between the germline ends. Germline assignment: CDR1 SEHNR and CDR2 FQNEAQ (reference sequence). This CDR3 region has 13 residues. Complete variable domain (other parts from reference TRBV7-9 and TRBJ2-3): DTGVSQNPRHKITKRGQNVTFRCDPISEHNRLYWYRQTLGQGPEFLTYFQNEAQLEKSRLLSDRFSAERPKGSFSTLEIQRTEQGDSAMYLCASSLALADTQYFGPGTRLTVL.

The V gene is TRBV5-6, the J gene TRBJ1-2, with D possibly being TRBD1 (5 bases). Per the germline V gene, CDR1 is SGHDT and CDR2 is YYEEEE. The CDR3 loop spans 14 amino acids. V lost 2 bases and J 4 bases, leaving 12 bases between the germline ends. CDR3 sequence (DNA): TGTGCCAGCAGCTTTGGCCGGGGCGGCTATGGCTACACCTTC. Residues: CASSFGRGGYGYTF. Based on the CDR3 plus reference TRBV5-6 and TRBJ1-2, the full variable domain is DAGVTQSPTHLIKTRGQQVTLRCSPKSGHDTVSWYQQALGQGPQFIFQYYEEEERQRGNFPDRFSGHQFPNYSSELNVNALLLGDSALYLCASSFGRGGYGYTFGSGTRLTVV.

The chain couples TRBV10-1 to TRBJ1-1; D is uncertain. The V gene's germline CDR1 is WNHNN and CDR2 SYGVQD (reference sequence). The CDR3 runs 14 residues. V lost 6 bases, J lost 1 base, and 12 bases lay in between. The CDR3 region has the DNA TGCGCCAGCAGCCCAAGTATTGCGAACACTGAAGCTTTCTTT. As protein: CASSPSIANTEAFF.

CDR3 coding DNA: TGTGCCACCACAGGGACCTACAATGAGCAGTTCTTC. Translating gives CATTGTYNEQFF. This chain uses TRBV28 with TRBJ2-1, with D possibly TRBD1 on 6 matching bases. Trimming removed 10 bases from V and 2 bases from J, with 9 bases in between. Germline CDR1 MDHEN, CDR2 SYDVKM. This CDR3 has 12 residues.

V usage is TRBV6-1 and J usage is TRBJ1-5; no clear D. The CDR3 covers 14 residues. Germline assignment: CDR1 MNHNS and CDR2 SASEGT. V was cut by 8 bases and J by 1 base, with 12 bases left in between. CDR3 in DNA: TGTGCCAGCTCCTCGTGGTTGAGCAATCAGCCCCAGCATTTT. Amino acid sequence: CASSSWLSNQPQHF.

This sequence joins TRBV30 and TRBJ1-2; TRBD1 matches at 8 bases. The CDR3 spans 14 residues. The V segment lost 2 bases and the J segment 0 bases; nucleotides outside the gene matches: 2. Germline V gene lookup returns CDR1 GTSNPN and CDR2 SVGIG (reference sequence). The CDR3 DNA follows: TGTGCCTGGAGTAGACAGGGGACTAACTATGGCTACACCTTC. Translated: CAWSRQGTNYGYTF.

V usage is TRBV11-2 and J usage is TRBJ2-4; TRBD2 matches 7 bases. CDR1 and CDR2 (germline): SGHAT, FQNNGV. There are 15 residues in the CDR3. J gave up 5 bases and V 5 bases, and 9 bases lay outside the gene matches. CDR3 region: CASSPRQGGENIQYF. Written as DNA, the CDR3 is TGTGCCAGCAGCCCCCGGCAGGGAGGGGAAAACATTCAGTACTTC. Based on the CDR3 plus reference TRBV11-2 and TRBJ2-4, the full variable domain is EAGVAQSPRYKIIEKRQSVAFWCNPISGHATLYWYQQILGQGPKLLIQFQNNGVVDDSQLPKDRFSAERLKGVDSTLKIQPAKLEDSAVYLCASSPRQGGENIQYFGAGTRLSVL.

The CDR3: CASNRNPSYEQYF. DNA of the CDR3: TGTGCCAGCAACCGTAACCCCTCCTACGAGCAGTACTTC. The V call is TRBV11-1, the J call TRBJ2-7; D gene ambiguous. CDR3 length: 13 residues. V was cut by 7 bases and J by 0 bases, with 10 bases left in between. Germline CDR1 reads SGHAT; CDR2 reads FQDESV (reference sequence).

The J gene is TRBJ2-7, the V gene TRBV4-2, with 7 positions matching TRBD1. V gave up 4 bases and J gave up 1 base; unmatched junction bases: 13. Germline V gives CDR1 LGHNA, CDR2 YNFKEQ. The CDR3 totals 17 residues. This CDR3 is CASSLPKGQGVSYEQYF. CDR3 in DNA: TGTGCCAGCAGCCTCCCCAAGGGGCAGGGGGTTTCCTACGAGCAGTACTTC.

This chain joins TRBV19 and TRBJ2-5; either TRBD1 or TRBD2 may fit D (7 bases each). The V gene lost 6 bases and the J gene lost 2 bases, with 13 bases spanning the gap. The CDR3 spans 14 residues. Germline loops: CDR1 LNHDA, CDR2 SQIVND (reference sequence). DNA for the CDR3: TGTGCCAGTAGCACGGGGGGACAGCAAGAGACCCAGTACTTC. This translates into CASSTGGQQETQYF.

This clone was detected once. The chain employs TRBV5-4 and TRBJ2-7, with 7 nucleotides matching TRBD2. Unmatched junction bases numbered 5, after V lost 5 bases and J lost 6 bases. This CDR3 region has 12 residues. Germline-derived CDR1 and CDR2 are SGHNT and YYREEE (reference sequence). CDR3 bases: TGTGCCAGCAGTTCGGGACTAAGCGAGCAGTACTTC. This encodes CASSSGLSEQYF.

This clone was seen a single time. This chain joins TRBV27 and TRBJ2-7; D may match TRBD1 or TRBD2 (5 bases each). There are 16 residues in the CDR3. The V end lost 7 bases, the J end lost 2 bases, and 21 bases lay between the germline ends. The germline V gene encodes CDR1 MNHEY and CDR2 SMNVEV (reference sequence). The CDR3 protein is CASTGITGRGAYEQYF. The CDR3 DNA follows: TGTGCCAGCACCGGGATAACGGGACGGGGCGCCTACGAGCAGTACTTC.

This clone has just a few counts. The V and J genes are TRBV7-2 and TRBJ2-3; D is ambiguous. Germline V lookup: CDR1 SGHTA, CDR2 FQGNSA. The CDR3 is made up of 12 amino acids. Trimming stripped 2 bases from V and 5 bases from J, with 5 bases between. CDR3 sequence (DNA): TGTGCCAGCAGCTTATACGGAGATACGCAGTATTTT. It encodes CASSLYGDTQYF.